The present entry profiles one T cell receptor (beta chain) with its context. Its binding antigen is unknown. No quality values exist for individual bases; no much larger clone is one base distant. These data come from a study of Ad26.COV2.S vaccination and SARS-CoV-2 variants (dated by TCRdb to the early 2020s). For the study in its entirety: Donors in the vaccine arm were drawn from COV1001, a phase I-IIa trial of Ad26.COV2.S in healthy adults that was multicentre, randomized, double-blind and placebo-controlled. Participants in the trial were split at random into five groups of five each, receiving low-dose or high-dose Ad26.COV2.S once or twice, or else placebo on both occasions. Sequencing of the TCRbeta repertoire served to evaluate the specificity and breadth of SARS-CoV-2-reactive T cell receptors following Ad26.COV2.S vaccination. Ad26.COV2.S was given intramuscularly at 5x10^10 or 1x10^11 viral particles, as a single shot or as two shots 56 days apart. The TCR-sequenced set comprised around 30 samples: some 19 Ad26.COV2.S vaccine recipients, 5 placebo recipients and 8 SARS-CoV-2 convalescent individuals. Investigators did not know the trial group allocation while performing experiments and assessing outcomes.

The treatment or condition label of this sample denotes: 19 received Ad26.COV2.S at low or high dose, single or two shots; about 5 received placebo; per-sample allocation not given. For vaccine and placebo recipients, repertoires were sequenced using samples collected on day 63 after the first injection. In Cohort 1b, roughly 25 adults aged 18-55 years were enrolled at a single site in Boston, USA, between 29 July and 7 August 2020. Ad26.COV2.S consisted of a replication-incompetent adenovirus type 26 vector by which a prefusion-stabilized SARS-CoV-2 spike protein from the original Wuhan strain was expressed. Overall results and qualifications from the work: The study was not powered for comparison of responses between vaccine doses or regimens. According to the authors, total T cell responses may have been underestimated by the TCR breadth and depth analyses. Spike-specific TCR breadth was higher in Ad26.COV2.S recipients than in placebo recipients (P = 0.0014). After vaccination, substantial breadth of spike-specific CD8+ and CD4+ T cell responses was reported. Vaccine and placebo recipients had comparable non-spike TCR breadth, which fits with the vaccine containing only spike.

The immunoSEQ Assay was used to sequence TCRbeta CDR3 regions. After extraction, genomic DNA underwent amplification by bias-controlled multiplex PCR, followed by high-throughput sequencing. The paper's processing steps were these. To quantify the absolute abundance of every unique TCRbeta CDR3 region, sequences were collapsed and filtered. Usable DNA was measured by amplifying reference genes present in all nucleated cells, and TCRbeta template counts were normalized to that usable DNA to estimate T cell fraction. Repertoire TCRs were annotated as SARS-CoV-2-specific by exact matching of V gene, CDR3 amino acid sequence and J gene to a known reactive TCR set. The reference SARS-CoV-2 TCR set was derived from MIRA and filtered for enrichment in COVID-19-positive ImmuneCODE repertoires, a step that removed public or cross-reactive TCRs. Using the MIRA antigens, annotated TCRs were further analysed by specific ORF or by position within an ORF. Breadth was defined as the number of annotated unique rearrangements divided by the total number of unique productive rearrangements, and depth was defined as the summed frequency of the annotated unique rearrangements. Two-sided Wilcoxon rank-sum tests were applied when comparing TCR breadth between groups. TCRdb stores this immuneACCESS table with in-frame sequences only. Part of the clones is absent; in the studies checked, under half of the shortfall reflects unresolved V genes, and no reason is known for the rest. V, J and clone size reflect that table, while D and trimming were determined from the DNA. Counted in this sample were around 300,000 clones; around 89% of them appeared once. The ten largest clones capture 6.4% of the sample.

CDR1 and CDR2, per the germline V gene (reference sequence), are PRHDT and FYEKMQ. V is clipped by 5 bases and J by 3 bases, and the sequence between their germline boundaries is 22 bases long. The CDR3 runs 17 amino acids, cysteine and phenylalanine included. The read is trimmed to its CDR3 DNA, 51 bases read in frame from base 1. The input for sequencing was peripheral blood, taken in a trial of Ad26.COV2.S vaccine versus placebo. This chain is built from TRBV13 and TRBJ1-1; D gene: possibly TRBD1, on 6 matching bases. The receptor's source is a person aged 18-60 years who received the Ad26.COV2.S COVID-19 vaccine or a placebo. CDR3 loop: CASSRGTRGQVDTEAFF. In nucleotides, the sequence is TGTGCCAGCAGCCGAGGGACACGGGGGCAGGTGGACACTGAAGCTTTCTTT.